This T cell receptor (beta chain) was retrieved from a study of CXCR3-negative and CXCR3-positive naive CD8 T cells (dated by TCRdb to the late 2010s). For the wider study: In total, about 135 million TRB reads were obtained, or roughly 1.5 +/- 0.3 million reads per library. The TRBV-TRBJ cluster analysis covered naive subsets from several donors and memory cells from 3 donors. Data from under 12 donors, pooled across two independent experiments, went into the diversity and physicochemical repertoire analyses. Summary of the overall study and its limitations: Compared with CXCR3-negative naive cells, CXCR3-positive naive cells had TRB CDR3s with higher hydrophobicity (lower Kidera factor 4), lower energy, and higher strength and volume indices. Because surface CD5, which is linked to self-reactivity in mice, was comparable between the naive subsets, TCR interaction strength was also inferred from the physicochemical properties of TRB CDR3s. Both naive subsets had comparably high repertoire diversity, while memory CD8+ T cells had much lower repertoire diversity. Naive CXCR3-negative and CXCR3-positive cells from the same donor showed similar TRBV-TRBJ usage, whereas memory cells showed distinct patterns. Because CXCR3 expression was partially decreased after cryopreservation, freshly isolated PBMCs were used for most assays.

Of note for this clonotype: Its antigen has not been determined.

Sequenced on a NextSeq 550. The Human TCR Profiling Kit (MiLaboratory) was used to prepare UMI-labeled 5' RACE TRB cDNA libraries. cDNA synthesis used the entire amount of extracted RNA, and PCR amplification then used the entire amount of cDNA produced. Libraries were prepared in parallel using an identical number of PCR cycles. The authors' analysis ran thus. With a requirement of at least two reads per UMI, MIGEC and MiXCR extracted about 50,000 +/- 10,000 unique UMI-labeled TRB cDNA molecules per library. Each library averaged about 40,000 +/- 10,000 functional in-frame TRB CDR3 nucleotide clonotypes without stop codons. After downsampling to 5000 UMI-labeled TRB molecules per sample, diversity metrics, including normalized Shannon-Wiener and Chao1, were computed in VDJtools. For the central five CDR3 residues, VDJtools calculated physicochemical properties weighted by clonotype size, namely interaction energy, strength, volume and Kidera factor 4. Each CDR3 protein sequence appears as one entry after TCRdb reprocessed the reads, and no DNA is included. The V and J calls, along with clone size, are taken from TCRdb and not from the paper's own processing. This sample's table lists around 150,000 distinct CDR3 sequences. Jointly, the top ten make up 0.41% of the sample.

For every CD8+ T cell subset, approximately 300,000 cells were flow-sorted straight into RLT lysis buffer, and each subset was sorted in triplicate. To keep memory contaminants out, a stringent definition of naive CD8+ T cells was applied: CD45RO-CCR7+CD27+CD95-. Peripheral blood mononuclear cells were isolated from buffy coats by standard density gradient centrifugation. Naive CXCR3-negative and CXCR3-positive CD8+ T cells were flow-sorted using a FACSAria III. Total RNA was extracted from sorted cells with an RNeasy Mini Kit. Taken from cysteine to phenylalanine, the CDR3 has 11 residues. No DNA is recorded. CDR1 and CDR2 are read off the germline V gene (reference sequence) as DFQATT and SNEGSKA.

The source is a human donor in good health. Some clones in this sample may be carry-over from other donors' samples. The sample taken for sequencing was naive CXCR3+ CD8+ T cells from blood. The cell subset or site label, read with the paper, signifies: CD45RO-CCR7+CD27+CD95- naive CD8+ T cells expressing CXCR3 (TNR3+). The chain employs TRBV20-1 and TRBJ1-2; as DNA is missing, the TRBD1 call by TCRdb cannot be tested. The CDR3 protein is CRSTGVFGYTF.